This paragraph reports one T cell receptor beta chain. Its cognate antigen is unknown. Produced via immunoSEQ multiplex PCR; TCRdb's table is partial and in-frame only. The sample lists some 42,000 clones, roughly 80% seen once, with roughly 5% in the top ten. This entry is derived from a study of a mutant IDH1 vaccine in newly diagnosed glioma. Study as a whole: Earlier therapy was either radiotherapy, temozolomide, or both, and most got both.

As to time point: week 35, safety follow-up. Each dose delivered 300 ug of mutant IDH1 20-mer peptide subcutaneously with imiquimod. Germline V gene sequence: CDR1 ENHRY, CDR2 SYGVKD. The CDR3 has 15 residues. Losses at the gene ends were 3 bases for V and 7 bases for J; bases not matched to a gene: 8. The sample was PBMCs, taken from a glioma patient whose treatment included an IDH1 peptide vaccine. V gene TRBV10-3 combines with J gene TRBJ1-1; TRBD1 matches 10 bases. This receptor was taken from a woman between 45 and 65 years old with glioma. CDR3 nucleotide sequence: TGTGCCATCAGTGATCTCGGACAGGGGGGGGATGAAGCTTTCTTT. Translation gives CAISDLGQGGDEAFF.